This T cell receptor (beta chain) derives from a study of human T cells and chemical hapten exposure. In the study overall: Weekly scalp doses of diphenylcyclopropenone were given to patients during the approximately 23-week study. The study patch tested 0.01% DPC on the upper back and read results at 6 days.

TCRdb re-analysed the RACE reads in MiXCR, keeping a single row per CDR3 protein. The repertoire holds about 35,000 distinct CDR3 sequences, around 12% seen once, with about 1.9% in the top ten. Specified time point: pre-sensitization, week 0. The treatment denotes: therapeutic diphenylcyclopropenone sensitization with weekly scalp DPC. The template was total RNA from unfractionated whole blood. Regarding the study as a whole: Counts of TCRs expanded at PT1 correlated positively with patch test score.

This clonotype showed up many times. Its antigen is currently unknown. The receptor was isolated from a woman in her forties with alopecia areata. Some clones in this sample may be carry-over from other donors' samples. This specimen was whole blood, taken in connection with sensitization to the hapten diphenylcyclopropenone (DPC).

The CDR3 here is CASSRDRGVRSYNSPLHF. The CDR3 DNA reads TGTGCCAGCAGTCGTGACAGGGGAGTAAGGTCCTATAATTCACCCCTCCACTTT. The chain recombines TRBV12-3 or TRBV12-4 with TRBJ1-6; 8 bases map to TRBD1. CDR3 length: 18 amino acids. V was pared by 5 bases and J by 1 base, with 10 bases of the junction left unmatched.